The 10 T cell receptor beta chains listed next were all sequenced from one sample in a study of T cells in Graves' hyperthyroidism and ophthalmopathy. Regions amplified from RNA transcripts were the TCR beta CDR3 regions. The HTBI set primed first-round TCR CDR3 RT-PCR. From the multiplex PCR reads, TCRdb called clonotypes with MiXCR, one entry per CDR3 protein. The profile covers approximately 690,000 distinct CDR3 sequences, with roughly 14% appearing a single time and 9.5% to 15% taken by the ten largest. The sequenced sample was blood. Receptors were obtained from a woman in her 50s with Graves' ophthalmopathy.

In its sample, this clonotype was seen many times. The chain employs TRBV7-2 and TRBJ2-7; D may be TRBD1 or TRBD2 (5 bases each). This CDR3 is built from 16 residues. The germline V and J ends were trimmed by 1 base and 5 bases, with 18 bases remaining between them. CDR1 is SGHTA, CDR2 FQGNSA, per germline. CDR3 in DNA: TGTGCCAGCAGCTTAGTCGTAGGGCCTGGGGACGACGAGCAGTACTTC. This encodes CASSLVVGPGDDEQYF. The full variable domain, with the rest looked up from reference TRBV7-2 and TRBJ2-7, is GAGVSQSPSNKVTEKGKDVELRCDPISGHTALYWYRQSLGQGLEFLIYFQGNSAPDKSGLPSDRFSAERTGGSVSTLTIQRTQQEDSAVYLCASSLVVGPGDDEQYFGPGTRLTVT.

The chain carries TRBV7-3 and TRBJ2-5, with 8 positions matching TRBD2. Germline trimming cut 1 base from V and 2 bases from J; bases unmatched to any gene: 6. CDR3 size: 16 residues. Germline-derived CDR1 and CDR2 are SGHTA and FQGTGA. CDR3 sequence (DNA): TGTGCCAGCAGCTTAAGTCTAGCGGGCCTTCAAGAGACCCAGTACTTC. This codes for CASSLSLAGLQETQYF.

This clonotype was seen at least ten times. The V gene is TRBV7-8, the J gene TRBJ1-4, with TRBD1 matching 9 bases. Germline CDR1 reads SGHVS; CDR2 reads FQNEAQ. The CDR3 runs to 15 residues. J was trimmed by 7 bases and V by 4 bases; bases with no gene match: 7. The CDR3 protein is CASSSYRGRGEKLFF. The DNA for the CDR3 is TGTGCCAGCAGCTCTTACAGGGGGCGCGGTGAAAAACTGTTTTTT.

This clonotype was detected ten times or more. The chain joins TRBV6-5 to TRBJ1-1; maybe TRBD1 (6 bases). The length of the CDR3 is 14 residues. Trimming took off 2 bases at V and 3 bases at J, with 10 bases between the two ends. Germline-derived CDR1 and CDR2 are MNHEY and SVGAGI. The CDR3 coding sequence is TGTGCCAGCAGTTACGGACAGTCGGACACTGAAGCTTTCTTT. Its translation is CASSYGQSDTEAFF.

This clonotype showed up many times. The rearrangement uses TRBV20-1 and TRBJ2-3; D gene uncertain. The CDR3 runs to 12 residues. With 6 bases removed from V and 0 bases from J, the gap between germline ends came to 7 bases. Germline V gives CDR1 DFQATT, CDR2 SNEGSKA (reference sequence). CDR3 in DNA: TGCAGTGCCCCAGCTAGCACAGATACGCAGTATTTT. Its translation is CSAPASTDTQYF.

This clonotype has at least ten counts. The J gene is TRBJ2-3, the V gene TRBV3-1; 12 bases match TRBD2. CDR3 size: 16 residues. Germline V gene data show CDR1 as LGHDT and CDR2 as YNNKEL (reference sequence). V shed 1 base and J 4 bases; nucleotides not matched to a gene: 3. DNA for the CDR3: TGTGCCAGCAGCCAAGCAACTAGCGGGAGGCCAGATACGCAGTATTTT. Protein: CASSQATSGRPDTQYF.

This chain joins TRBV28 and TRBJ2-1; 7 bases align to TRBD2. V was pared by 5 bases and J by 0 bases, with 10 bases of the junction left unmatched. The CDR3 contains 17 residues. Germline assignment: CDR1 MDHEN and CDR2 SYDVKM. For the CDR3, the DNA is TGTGCCAGCAGTGCACGGGACTATTCTCGCTCCTACAATGAGCAGTTCTTC. This codes for CASSARDYSRSYNEQFF. Using reference TRBV28 and TRBJ2-1 for the parts outside the CDR3, the full variable domain is DVKVTQSSRYLVKRTGEKVFLECVQDMDHENMFWYRQDPGLGLRLIYFSYDVKMKEKGDIPEGYSVSREKKERFSLILESASTNQTSMYLCASSARDYSRSYNEQFFGPGTRLTVL.

This clonotype was recorded at least ten times. The J gene is TRBJ2-1, the V gene TRBV29-1; 7 nucleotides agree with TRBD2. Trimming removed 5 bases from V and 7 bases from J; junction bases left unmatched: 8. This CDR3 region has 13 residues. CDR1 and CDR2 (germline): SQVTM, ANQGSEA. The CDR3 DNA is TGCAGCGTTCTCGGGCGGGAGAGGAATGAGCAGTTCTTC. Translating gives CSVLGRERNEQFF.

This clonotype was seen many times. The V gene is TRBV20-1, the J gene TRBJ2-3; D gene uncertain. This CDR3 comprises 13 residues. Trimming took 3 bases from V and 0 from J, leaving 7 bases between them. The germline CDR1 and CDR2 sequences are DFQATT and SNEGSKA (reference sequence). CDR3 amino acids: CSASLASTDTQYF. For the CDR3, the DNA is TGCAGTGCTAGTTTGGCTAGCACAGATACGCAGTATTTT.

This clonotype was counted many times. This CDR3 reads CSASSTSGNHNEQFF. The CDR3 DNA follows: TGCAGTGCTAGCTCCACTAGCGGGAACCACAATGAGCAGTTCTTC. This chain links TRBV20-1 with TRBJ2-1; TRBD2 matches at 10 bases. Germline-derived CDR1 and CDR2 are DFQATT and SNEGSKA (reference sequence). The CDR3 consists of 15 residues. V lost 3 bases and J lost 5; bases outside the gene matches: 7.